The rows below give T cell receptor beta chains drawn from one sample of a study of T-cell memory formation after mild COVID-19. A single record per CDR3 protein comes from TCRdb applying MiXCR to the 5' RACE reads. The data show over 70,000 distinct CDR3 sequences, around an eighth seen once. The sequencing input was PBMCs or a T cell subset sorted from them (not recorded which). Source of these receptors: an adult woman who had mild COVID-19 (a few samples of this study predate the infection). Cell type and time point are not known. The CDR3 runs from the conserved cysteine through the conserved F or W. The D gene is left open where the match is weak. A clone size is listed for some rows: how often the clone was seen (once, few, many), or a class if it is expanded.

TRBV20-1	TRBJ2-3	few	TRBD2	CSARGEGRILTQYF	TGCAGTGCTAGAGGGGAGGGCCGGATCCTCACGCAGTATTTT
TRBV27	TRBJ2-2	few	NA	CASSFRGTGELFF	TGTGCCAGCAGTTTTCGGGGGACCGGGGAGCTGTTTTTT
TRBV7-8	TRBJ2-1	few	NA	CASSLVLNEQFF	TGTGCCAGCAGCTTAGTACTCAATGAGCAGTTCTTC
TRBV11-3	TRBJ2-5	few	TRBD2	CASSVTSGERETQYF	TGTGCCAGCAGCGTGACTAGCGGGGAGAGGGAGACCCAGTACTTC
TRBV20-1	TRBJ2-7	few	NA	CSARDIREPVFYEQYF	TGCAGTGCTAGAGATATCCGGGAGCCGGTTTTTTACGAGCAGTACTTC
TRBV10-3	TRBJ2-1	NA	NA	CAISERRTAYNEQFF	TGTGCCATCAGTGAGAGAAGGACGGCCTACAATGAGCAGTTCTTC
TRBV4-1	TRBJ2-3	NA	TRBD2	CASSPQRGGSSSDTQYF	TGCGCCAGCAGCCCCCAGCGCGGCGGGAGTTCTTCAGATACGCAGTATTTT
TRBV7-9	TRBJ1-1	few	NA	CASGGVSNTEAFF	TGTGCCAGCGGAGGTGTTAGTAACACTGAAGCTTTCTTT
TRBV12-3/TRBV12-4	TRBJ1-2	few	NA	CASSYRDVGGYTF	TGTGCCAGCAGTTACCGGGACGTAGGAGGCTACACCTTC
TRBV29-1	TRBJ2-3	many	TRBD1	CSVSDRGKLLADTQYF	TGCAGCGTTTCCGACAGGGGAAAGCTTTTGGCAGATACGCAGTATTTT
TRBV5-1	TRBJ2-3	few	TRBD2	CASSDGRGADTQYF	TGCGCCAGCAGCGATGGGCGGGGGGCAGATACGCAGTATTTT
TRBV7-8	TRBJ2-1	few	TRBD2	CASSSPMAGLPDNEQFF	TGTGCCAGCAGCTCCCCCATGGCGGGACTACCAGACAATGAGCAGTTCTTC
TRBV14	TRBJ2-2	many	TRBD1	CASSQVGTGNTGELFF	TGTGCCAGCAGCCAAGTTGGGACAGGGAACACCGGGGAGCTGTTTTTT
TRBV24-1	TRBJ2-3	few	TRBD1	CATSDLSGLRGHTDTQYF	TGTGCCACCAGTGATTTGTCGGGGCTCAGGGGGCACACAGATACGCAGTATTTT
TRBV20-1	TRBJ2-7	NA	NA	CSARDLLEDEQYF	TGCAGTGCTAGAGATCTCCTAGAGGACGAGCAGTACTTC
TRBV6-6	TRBJ2-7	NA	TRBD1	CASSYLGTASSSYEQYF	TGTGCCAGCAGTTACTTGGGGACAGCCTCGAGCTCCTACGAGCAGTACTTC
TRBV5-1	TRBJ2-7	NA	TRBD1	CASSLAGGGQGAYEQYF	TGCGCCAGCAGCTTGGCCGGTGGAGGTCAGGGGGCCTACGAGCAGTACTTC
TRBV4-1	TRBJ2-6	few	NA	CASSYSSGANVLTF	TGCGCCAGCAGCTATAGCTCTGGGGCCAACGTCCTGACTTTC
TRBV20-1	TRBJ2-7	many	TRBD2	CSASTSGGFSYEQYF	TGCAGTGCTAGCACTAGCGGGGGGTTCTCCTACGAGCAGTACTTC
TRBV4-1	TRBJ2-1	few	TRBD2	CASSREGSGGANEQFF	TGCGCCAGCAGCCGAGAGGGGAGCGGGGGGGCAAATGAGCAGTTCTTC
TRBV12-3/TRBV12-4	TRBJ1-2	few	NA	CASSLGFSNGYTF	TGTGCCAGCAGCCTAGGGTTTAGTAATGGCTACACCTTC
TRBV15	TRBJ2-1	few	NA	CATSDSLGSYNEQFF	TGTGCCACCAGCGACTCCCTAGGCTCCTACAATGAGCAGTTCTTC
TRBV6-6	TRBJ2-1	NA	TRBD1	CASRDTTGGVFYEQFF	TGTGCCAGCAGAGACACGACAGGGGGCGTTTTCTATGAGCAGTTCTTC
TRBV15	TRBJ2-1	NA	NA	CATSRHQGSSGEVNRNEQFF	TGTGCCACCAGCCGCCACCAGGGGTCTAGCGGAGAAGTAAACCGCAATGAGCAGTTCTTC
TRBV12-3/TRBV12-4	TRBJ2-2	few	TRBD1	CASSPRDSPSGELFF	TGTGCCAGCAGCCCCCGGGACAGCCCCTCCGGGGAGCTGTTTTTT
TRBV13	TRBJ1-1	few	NA	CASSWAALTEAFF	TGTGCCAGCAGCTGGGCAGCTCTGACTGAAGCTTTCTTT
TRBV4-1	TRBJ1-2	once	NA	CASSQAGTLDLLGYTF	TGCGCCAGCAGCCAGGCCGGGACGCTCGATCTATTGGGCTACACCTTC
TRBV4-2	TRBJ2-3	NA	NA	CASSQAGSLGTQYF	TGTGCCAGCAGCCAAGCCGGGTCCCTAGGTACGCAGTATTTT
TRBV6-5	TRBJ1-3	few	NA	CASSYRAKGSDTIYF	TGTGCCAGCAGTTACCGGGCTAAGGGTTCAGACACCATATATTTT
TRBV12-5	TRBJ2-7	NA	NA	CASGLGTTYEQYF	TGTGCTAGTGGTTTGGGAACTACCTACGAGCAGTACTTC
TRBV14	TRBJ2-7	NA	NA	CASSPYRGNYEQYF	TGTGCCAGCAGCCCGTATCGAGGAAACTACGAGCAGTACTTC
TRBV7-9	TRBJ2-7	NA	NA	CASSLARTGPHYEQYF	TGTGCCAGCAGCTTAGCGAGGACGGGACCCCACTACGAGCAGTACTTC
TRBV14	TRBJ2-7	many	TRBD1	CASSQELGQGRPVRYF	TGTGCCAGCAGCCAAGAATTGGGACAGGGGCGTCCTGTACGGTACTTC
TRBV5-5	TRBJ2-1	many	NA	CASSFQNNEQFF	TGTGCCAGCAGCTTTCAGAACAATGAGCAGTTCTTC
TRBV19	TRBJ2-2	NA	NA	CASATLAFGELFF	TGTGCCAGTGCAACACTAGCATTCGGGGAGCTGTTTTTT
TRBV29-1	TRBJ2-5	few	TRBD2	CSVPPGLAGETQYF	TGCAGCGTCCCTCCGGGACTAGCGGGAGAGACCCAGTACTTC
TRBV12-3/TRBV12-4	TRBJ1-4	NA	NA	CASSPIGEKLFF	TGTGCCAGCAGCCCTATAGGGGAAAAACTGTTTTTT
TRBV12-3/TRBV12-4	TRBJ2-7	NA	NA	CASSRYQGRNEQYF	TGTGCCAGCAGCAGATACCAGGGACGGAACGAGCAGTACTTC
TRBV7-9	TRBJ2-7	few	NA	CASSLGGRAYEQYF	TGTGCCAGCAGCTTAGGGGGACGAGCCTACGAGCAGTACTTC
TRBV12-3/TRBV12-4	TRBJ2-5	many	TRBD1	CASGGQGALQETQYF	TGTGCCAGCGGCGGACAGGGGGCACTCCAAGAGACCCAGTACTTC
TRBV7-8	TRBJ2-1	NA	TRBD2	CASSLRLAGGSSYNEQFF	TGTGCCAGCAGCCTGCGACTAGCGGGAGGCTCCTCCTACAATGAGCAGTTCTTC
TRBV5-1	TRBJ2-5	once	NA	CASSLLGAETQYF	TGCGCCAGCAGCTTGTTAGGGGCAGAGACCCAGTACTTC
TRBV7-2	TRBJ2-7	few	NA	CASSLGSVGVYEQYF	TGTGCCAGCAGCTTAGGTTCTGTCGGGGTATACGAGCAGTACTTC
TRBV7-6	TRBJ1-5	NA	NA	CASSPTGTHPQHF	TGTGCCAGCAGCCCGACCGGGACCCATCCCCAGCATTTT
TRBV12-3/TRBV12-4	TRBJ2-7	NA	NA	CASSLDPDYEQYF	TGTGCCAGCTCTCTGGACCCGGACTACGAGCAGTACTTC
TRBV7-9	TRBJ1-6	NA	NA	CASSRIGATVSASPLHF	TGTGCCAGCAGCCGCATAGGGGCCACGGTATCGGCTTCACCCCTCCACTTT
TRBV5-1	TRBJ2-7	NA	NA	CASSSQDRYYEQYF	TGCGCCAGCAGCTCTCAGGACAGATACTACGAGCAGTACTTC
TRBV15	TRBJ1-1	NA	NA	CATSRGLGTLNTEAFF	TGTGCCACCAGCAGAGGCCTGGGCACTTTGAACACTGAAGCTTTCTTT
TRBV7-9	TRBJ1-2	few	NA	CASSRQTNYGYTF	TGTGCCAGCAGCAGACAGACTAACTATGGCTACACCTTC
TRBV7-2	TRBJ1-1	NA	NA	CASSLVGTGTEAFF	TGTGCCAGCAGCTTAGTGGGAACCGGGACTGAAGCTTTCTTT